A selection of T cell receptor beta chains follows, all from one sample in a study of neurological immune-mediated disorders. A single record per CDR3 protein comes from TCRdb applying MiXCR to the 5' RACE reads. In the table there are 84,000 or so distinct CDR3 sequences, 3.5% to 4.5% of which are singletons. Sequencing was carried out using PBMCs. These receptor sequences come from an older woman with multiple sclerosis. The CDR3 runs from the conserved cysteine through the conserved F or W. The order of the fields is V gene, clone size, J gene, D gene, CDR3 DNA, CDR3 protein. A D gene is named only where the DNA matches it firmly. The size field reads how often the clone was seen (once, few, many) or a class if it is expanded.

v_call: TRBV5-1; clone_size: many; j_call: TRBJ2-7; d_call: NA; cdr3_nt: TGCGCCAGCAGCTTGGTTCCGGGGGCGCCCTACGAGCAGTACTTC; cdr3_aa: CASSLVPGAPYEQYF
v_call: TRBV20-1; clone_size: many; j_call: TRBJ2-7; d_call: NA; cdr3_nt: TGCAGTGTGGACAGTATATACGAGCAGTACTTC; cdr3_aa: CSVDSIYEQYF
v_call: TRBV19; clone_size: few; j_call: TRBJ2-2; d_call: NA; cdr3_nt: TGTGCCAGTACCTCGGGAACCGGGGAGCTGTTTTTT; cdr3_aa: CASTSGTGELFF
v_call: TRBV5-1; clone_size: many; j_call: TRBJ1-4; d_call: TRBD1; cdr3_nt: TGCGCCAGCAGCTTGGCGTCAACAGGGGGTGTGAGTGAAAAACTGTTTTTT; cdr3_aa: CASSLASTGGVSEKLFF
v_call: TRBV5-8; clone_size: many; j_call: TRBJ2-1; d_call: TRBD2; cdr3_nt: TGTGCCAGCAGAGTAGCGGGGCCTCACAATGAGCAGTTCTTC; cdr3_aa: CASRVAGPHNEQFF
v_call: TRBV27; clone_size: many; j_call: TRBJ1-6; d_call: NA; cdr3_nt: TGTGCCAGCAGGGATGGGGGAATCCCTCGGCGCCTCCACTTT; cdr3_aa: CASRDGGIPRRLHF
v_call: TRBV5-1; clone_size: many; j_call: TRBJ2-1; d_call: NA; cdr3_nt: TGCGCCAGCACGTTCGGCGAGACCTACAATGAGCAGTTCTTC; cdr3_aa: CASTFGETYNEQFF
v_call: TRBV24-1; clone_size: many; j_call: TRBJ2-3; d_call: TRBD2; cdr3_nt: TGTGCCACCAGTGATTTTAGCGGGGGTATCACAGATACGCAGTATTTT; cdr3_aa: CATSDFSGGITDTQYF
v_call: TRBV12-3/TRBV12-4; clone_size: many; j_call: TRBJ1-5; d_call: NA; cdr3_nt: TGTGCCAGCAGCGGCGGGGGTTCCCTTAGCCATCAGCCCCAGCATTTT; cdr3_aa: CASSGGGSLSHQPQHF
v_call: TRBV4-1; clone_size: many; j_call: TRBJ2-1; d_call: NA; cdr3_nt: TGCGCCAGCAGCCGATACGGCCCCCATGAGCAGTTCTTC; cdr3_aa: CASSRYGPHEQFF
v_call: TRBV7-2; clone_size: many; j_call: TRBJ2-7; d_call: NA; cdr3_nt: TGTGCCAGCAGCTCACAGGGTTTTGACGGAGAGCAGTACTTC; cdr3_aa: CASSSQGFDGEQYF
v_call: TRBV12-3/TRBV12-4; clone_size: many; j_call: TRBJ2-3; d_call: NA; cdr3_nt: TGTGCCAGCAGTTTCGGAGGCGGCACAGATACGCAGTATTTT; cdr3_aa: CASSFGGGTDTQYF
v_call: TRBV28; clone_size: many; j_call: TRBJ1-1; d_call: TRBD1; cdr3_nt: TGTGCCAGCAGTTGGACAGGGATGGCTGAAGCTTTCTTT; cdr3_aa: CASSWTGMAEAFF
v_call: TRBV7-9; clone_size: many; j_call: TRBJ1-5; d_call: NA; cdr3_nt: TGTGCCAGCAGCTTAGTAGGCCAGGGGAGCAATCAGCCCCAGCATTTT; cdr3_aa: CASSLVGQGSNQPQHF
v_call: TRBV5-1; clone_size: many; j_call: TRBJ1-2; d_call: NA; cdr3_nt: TGCGCCAGCAGCTTGCGGGAAGCTAACTATGGCTACACCTTC; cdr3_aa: CASSLREANYGYTF
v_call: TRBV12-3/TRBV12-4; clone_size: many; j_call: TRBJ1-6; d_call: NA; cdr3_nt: TGTGCCAGCAGTTTAGAGAGAGATTCACCCCTCCACTTT; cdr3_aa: CASSLERDSPLHF
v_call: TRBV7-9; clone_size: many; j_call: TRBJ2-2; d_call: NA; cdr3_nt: TGTGCCAGCAGCAAAACGGGACGTACGAACACCGGGGAGCTGTTTTTT; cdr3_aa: CASSKTGRTNTGELFF
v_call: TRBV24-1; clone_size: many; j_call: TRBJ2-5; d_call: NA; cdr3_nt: TGTGCCACCAGTGATGGCGCTCCAGGGGAAGAGACCCAGTACTTC; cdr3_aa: CATSDGAPGEETQYF
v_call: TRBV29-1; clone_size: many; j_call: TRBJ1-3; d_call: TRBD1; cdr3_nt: TGCAGCGCAACAGGGGGTCGTAACTCTGGAAACACCATATATTTT; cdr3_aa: CSATGGRNSGNTIYF
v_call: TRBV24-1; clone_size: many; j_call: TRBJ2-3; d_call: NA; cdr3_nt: TGTGCCACCTCCCTGCCGGGGGCAGATACGCAGTATTTT; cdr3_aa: CATSLPGADTQYF
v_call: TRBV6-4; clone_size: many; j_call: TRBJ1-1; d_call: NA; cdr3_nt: TGTGCCAGCAGTGACCTGGCAGGCACTGAAGCTTTCTTT; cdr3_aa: CASSDLAGTEAFF
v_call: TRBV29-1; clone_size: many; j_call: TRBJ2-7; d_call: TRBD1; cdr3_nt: TGCAGCGTTACCCGGGACAGGGGGCCGGAATCCTACGAGCAGTACTTC; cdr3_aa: CSVTRDRGPESYEQYF
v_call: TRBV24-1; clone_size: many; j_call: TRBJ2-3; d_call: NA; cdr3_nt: TGTGCCACCAGTGATTTTTTAGGGGTAGATACGCAGTATTTT; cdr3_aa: CATSDFLGVDTQYF
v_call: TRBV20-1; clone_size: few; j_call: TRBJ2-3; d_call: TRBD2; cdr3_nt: TGCAGTGCTACCAGCCAGACTAGCGGGGGCGGGGATACGCAGTATTTT; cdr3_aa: CSATSQTSGGGDTQYF
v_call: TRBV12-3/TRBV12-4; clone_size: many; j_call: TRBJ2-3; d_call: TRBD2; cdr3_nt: TGTGCCAGCAGTTGGACTAGCGGCGGCACAGATACGCAGTATTTT; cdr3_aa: CASSWTSGGTDTQYF
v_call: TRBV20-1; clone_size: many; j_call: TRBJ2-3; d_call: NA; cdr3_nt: TGCAGTGCTAGACCCTGGGGGGCAGATACGCAGTATTTT; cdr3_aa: CSARPWGADTQYF
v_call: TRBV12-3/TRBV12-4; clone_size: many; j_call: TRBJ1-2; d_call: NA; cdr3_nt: TGTGCCAGCAGTTCGAGGACGGTCTATGGCTACACCTTC; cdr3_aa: CASSSRTVYGYTF
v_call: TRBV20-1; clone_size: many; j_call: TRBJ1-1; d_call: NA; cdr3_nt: TGCAGTGCATCGAATAGACAGGACATGAACACTGAAGCTTTCTTT; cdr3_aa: CSASNRQDMNTEAFF
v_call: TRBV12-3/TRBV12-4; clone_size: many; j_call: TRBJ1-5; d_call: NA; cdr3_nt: TGTGCCAGCAGTCAGCCGCAGTCGGGGCCCCAGCATTTT; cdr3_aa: CASSQPQSGPQHF
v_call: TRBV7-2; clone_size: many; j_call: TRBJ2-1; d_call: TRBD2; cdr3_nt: TGTGCCAGCAGGGTGGCGGGGGTGATTTTTGGTGAGCAGTTCTTC; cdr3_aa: CASRVAGVIFGEQFF
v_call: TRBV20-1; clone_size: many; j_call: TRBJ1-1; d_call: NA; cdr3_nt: TGCAGTGCCGGTTTTGGTGGAACTGAAGCTTTCTTT; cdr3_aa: CSAGFGGTEAFF
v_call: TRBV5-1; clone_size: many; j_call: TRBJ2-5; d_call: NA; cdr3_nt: TGCGCCAGCAGCTTTACTATTAGGGAGACCCAGTACTTC; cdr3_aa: CASSFTIRETQYF
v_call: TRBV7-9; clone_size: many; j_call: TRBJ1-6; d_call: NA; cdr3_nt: TGTGCCAGCAGCTTTACGGGAAGTGAATCACCCCTCCACTTT; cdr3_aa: CASSFTGSESPLHF
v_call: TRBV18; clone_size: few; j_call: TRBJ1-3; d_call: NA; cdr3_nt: TGTGCCAGCTCACGTTCAACTCCCACAGGGCTCTCTGGAAACACCATATATTTT; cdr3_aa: CASSRSTPTGLSGNTIYF
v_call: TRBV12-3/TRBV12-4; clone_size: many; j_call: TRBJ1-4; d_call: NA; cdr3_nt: TGTGCCAGCAGTTTGAGGGCCGAAAAACTGTTTTTT; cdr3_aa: CASSLRAEKLFF
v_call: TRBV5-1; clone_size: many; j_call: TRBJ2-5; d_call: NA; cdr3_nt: TGCGCCAGCAGCTTGGTTGAAGAAGAGACCCAGTACTTC; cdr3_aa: CASSLVEEETQYF
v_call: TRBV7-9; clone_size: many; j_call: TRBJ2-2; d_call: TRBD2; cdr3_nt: TGTGCCAGCAGCTACATAGCGGGGGGCGTCACCGGGGAGCTGTTTTTT; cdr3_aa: CASSYIAGGVTGELFF
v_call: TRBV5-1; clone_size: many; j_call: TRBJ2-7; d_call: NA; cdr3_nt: TGCGCCAGCAAAAGGGGTGTAGAGCAGTACTTC; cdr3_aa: CASKRGVEQYF
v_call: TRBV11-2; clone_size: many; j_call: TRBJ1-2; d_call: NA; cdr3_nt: TGTGCCAGCAGCTTCGGGGCAGGGGCTAACTATGGCTACACCTTC; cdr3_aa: CASSFGAGANYGYTF
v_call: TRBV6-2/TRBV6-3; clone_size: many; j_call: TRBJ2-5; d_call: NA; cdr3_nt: TGTGCCAGCAGTCAGGGGTTGGAGACCCAGTACTTC; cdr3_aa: CASSQGLETQYF
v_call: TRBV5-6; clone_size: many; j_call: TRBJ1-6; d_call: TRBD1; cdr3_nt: TGTGCCAGCAGCTTGGAGGGGGCCTCCTATAATTCACCCCTCCACTTT; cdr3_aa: CASSLEGASYNSPLHF